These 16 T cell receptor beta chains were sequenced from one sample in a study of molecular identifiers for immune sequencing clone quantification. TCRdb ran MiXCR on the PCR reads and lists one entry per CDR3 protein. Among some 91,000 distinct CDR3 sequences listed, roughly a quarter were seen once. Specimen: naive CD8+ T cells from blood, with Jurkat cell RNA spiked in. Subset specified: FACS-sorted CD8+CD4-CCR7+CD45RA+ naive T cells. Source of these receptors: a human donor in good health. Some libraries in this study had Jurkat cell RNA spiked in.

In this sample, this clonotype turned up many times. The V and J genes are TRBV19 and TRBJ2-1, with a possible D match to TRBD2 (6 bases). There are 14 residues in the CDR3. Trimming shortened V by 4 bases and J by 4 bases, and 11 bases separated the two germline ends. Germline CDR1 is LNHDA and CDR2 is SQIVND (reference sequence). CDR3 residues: CASSTWDLYNEQFF. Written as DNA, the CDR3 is TGTGCCAGTAGTACCTGGGACTTGTACAATGAGCAGTTCTTC.

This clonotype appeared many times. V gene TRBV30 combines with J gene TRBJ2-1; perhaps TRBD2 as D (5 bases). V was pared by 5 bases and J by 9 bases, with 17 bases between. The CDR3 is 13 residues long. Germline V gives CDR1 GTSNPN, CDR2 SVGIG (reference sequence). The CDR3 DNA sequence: TGTGCCTGGCGGCAAGCGGCGAAGGTTGAGCAGTTCTTC. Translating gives CAWRQAAKVEQFF.

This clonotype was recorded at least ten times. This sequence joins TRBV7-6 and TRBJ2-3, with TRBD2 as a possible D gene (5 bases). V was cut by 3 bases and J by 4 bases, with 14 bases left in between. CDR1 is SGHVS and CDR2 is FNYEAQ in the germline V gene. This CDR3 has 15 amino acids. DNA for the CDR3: TGTGCCAGCAGCTTCCGGGTCGACGGGGCAGATACGCAGTATTTT. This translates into CASSFRVDGADTQYF.

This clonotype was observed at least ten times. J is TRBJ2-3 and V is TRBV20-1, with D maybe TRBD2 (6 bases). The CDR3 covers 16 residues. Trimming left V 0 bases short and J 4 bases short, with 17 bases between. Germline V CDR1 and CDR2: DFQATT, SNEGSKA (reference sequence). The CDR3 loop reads CSARDPLEGNPDTQYF. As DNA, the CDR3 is TGCAGTGCTAGAGATCCGTTGGAGGGGAACCCAGATACGCAGTATTTT.

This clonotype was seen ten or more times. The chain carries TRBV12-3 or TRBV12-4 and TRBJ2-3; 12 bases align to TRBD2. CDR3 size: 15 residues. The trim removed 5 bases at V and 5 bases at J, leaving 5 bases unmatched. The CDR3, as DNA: TGTGCCAGCAGTGCTAGCGGGAGGGCCGGAGATACGCAGTATTTT. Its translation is CASSASGRAGDTQYF.

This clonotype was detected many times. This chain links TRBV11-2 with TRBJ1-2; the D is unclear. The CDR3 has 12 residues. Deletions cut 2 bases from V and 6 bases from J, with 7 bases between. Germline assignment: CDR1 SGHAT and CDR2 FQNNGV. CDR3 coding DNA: TGTGCCAGCAGCTTAATGGCCGATGGCTACACCTTC. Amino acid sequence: CASSLMADGYTF.

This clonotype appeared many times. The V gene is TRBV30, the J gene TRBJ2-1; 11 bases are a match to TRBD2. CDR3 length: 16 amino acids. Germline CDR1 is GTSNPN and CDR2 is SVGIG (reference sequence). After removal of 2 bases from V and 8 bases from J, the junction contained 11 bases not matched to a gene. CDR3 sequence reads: CAWSPYRASGGYEQFF. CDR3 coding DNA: TGTGCCTGGAGTCCCTATCGGGCTAGCGGGGGGTATGAGCAGTTCTTC.

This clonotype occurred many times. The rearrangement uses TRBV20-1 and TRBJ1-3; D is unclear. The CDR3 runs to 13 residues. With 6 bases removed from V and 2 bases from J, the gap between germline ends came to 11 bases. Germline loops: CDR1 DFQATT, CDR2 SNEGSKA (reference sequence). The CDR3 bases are TGCAGTGCCACCATCACCCCTGGAAACACCATATATTTT. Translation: CSATITPGNTIYF.

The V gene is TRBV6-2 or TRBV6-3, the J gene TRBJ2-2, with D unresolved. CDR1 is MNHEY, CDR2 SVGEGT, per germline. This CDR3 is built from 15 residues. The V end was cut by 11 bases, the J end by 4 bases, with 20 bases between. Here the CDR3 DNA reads TGTGCCGCCTCTCCCTGGGTTCCCCCCACCGGGGAGCTGTTTTTT. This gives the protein CAASPWVPPTGELFF.

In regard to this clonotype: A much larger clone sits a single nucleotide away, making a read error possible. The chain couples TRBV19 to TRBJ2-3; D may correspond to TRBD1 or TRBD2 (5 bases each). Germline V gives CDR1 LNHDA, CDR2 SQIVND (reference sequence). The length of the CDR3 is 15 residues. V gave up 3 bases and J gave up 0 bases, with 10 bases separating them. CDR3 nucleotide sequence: TGTGCCAGTAGTATGGGACGGCGCAGCACAGATACGCAGTATTTT. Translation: CASSMGRRSTDTQYF. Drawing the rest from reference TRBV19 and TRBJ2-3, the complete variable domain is DGGITQSPKYLFRKEGQNVTLSCEQNLNHDAMYWYRQDPGQGLRLIYYSQIVNDFQKGDIAEGYSVSREKKESFPLTVTSAQKNPTAFYLCASSMGRRSTDTQYFGPGTRLTVL.

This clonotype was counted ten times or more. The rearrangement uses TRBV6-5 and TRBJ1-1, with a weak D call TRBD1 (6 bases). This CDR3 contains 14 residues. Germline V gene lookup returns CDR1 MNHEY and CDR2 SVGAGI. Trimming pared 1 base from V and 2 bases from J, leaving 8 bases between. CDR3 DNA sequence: TGTGCCAGCAGTTACTACGGGACAAACACTGAAGCTTTCTTT. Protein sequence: CASSYYGTNTEAFF.

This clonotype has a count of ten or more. The CDR3, as DNA: TGTGCCAGCAGTCCTAGGGGGGGTTTTACAGATACGCAGTATTTT. Protein product: CASSPRGGFTDTQYF. The chain employs TRBV12-3 or TRBV12-4 and TRBJ2-3, with D tentatively TRBD2 (7 bases). Trimming removed 5 bases from V and 3 bases from J, with 15 bases in between. The CDR3 extends over 15 amino acids.

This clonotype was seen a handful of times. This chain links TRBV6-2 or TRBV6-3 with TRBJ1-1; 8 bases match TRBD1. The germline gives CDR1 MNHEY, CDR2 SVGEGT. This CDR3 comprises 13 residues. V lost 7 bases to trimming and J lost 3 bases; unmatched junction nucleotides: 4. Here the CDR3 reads CASTGGSYTEAFF. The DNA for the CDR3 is TGTGCCAGCACAGGGGGCAGTTACACTGAAGCTTTCTTT.

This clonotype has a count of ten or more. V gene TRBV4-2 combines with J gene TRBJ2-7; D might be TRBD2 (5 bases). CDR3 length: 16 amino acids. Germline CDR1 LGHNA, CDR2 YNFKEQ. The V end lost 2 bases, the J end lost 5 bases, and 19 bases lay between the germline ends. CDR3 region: CASSQPDSPGFDEQYF. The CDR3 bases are TGTGCCAGCAGCCAACCCGACTCGCCGGGGTTTGACGAGCAGTACTTC.

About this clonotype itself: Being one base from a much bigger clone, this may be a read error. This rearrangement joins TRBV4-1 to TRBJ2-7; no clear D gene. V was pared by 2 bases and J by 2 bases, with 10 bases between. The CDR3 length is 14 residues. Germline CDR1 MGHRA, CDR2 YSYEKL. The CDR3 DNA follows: TGCGCCAGCAGCCAAATCACTTTTGCCTACGAGCAGTACTTC. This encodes CASSQITFAYEQYF.

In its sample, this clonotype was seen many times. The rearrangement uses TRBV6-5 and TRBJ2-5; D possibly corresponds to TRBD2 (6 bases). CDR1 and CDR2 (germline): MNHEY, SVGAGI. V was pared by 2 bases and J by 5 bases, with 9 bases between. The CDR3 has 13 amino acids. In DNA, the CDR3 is TGTGCCAGCAGTTACGGAGGGAAGGAGACCCAGTACTTC. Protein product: CASSYGGKETQYF.